Described below is a single T cell receptor beta chain sequence and its context. Its antigen is unidentified. This record comes from a study of blood T cells in healthy people across ages. Through a sample-barcoded 5' primer and a J-beta primer mix, a second PCR was run for about 6 to 11 cycles. Every cDNA molecule carried a tag from a template-switch adaptor bearing 12 random nucleotides. Using its own MiXCR run on the 5' RACE reads, TCRdb lists one record per CDR3 protein. The repertoire includes fewer than 750,000 distinct CDR3 sequences, roughly 48% of them detected once, and 20% to 25% sits in the top ten. Study-level findings and limits: Diversity estimated from one million T cells was considered an underestimate.

CDR3 length: 15 residues. In germline, CDR1 is SNHLY, CDR2 FYNNEI. Trimming removed 6 bases from V and 0 bases from J; junction bases left unmatched: 4. Sequencing used blood. V and J are TRBV2 and TRBJ1-1; the match to TRBD1 covers 10 bases. The receptor comes from a man aged 80 or over in good health. The CDR3 sequence is CASRVTGGVNTEAFF. The CDR3 DNA sequence: TGTGCCAGCAGGGTGACAGGGGGCGTGAACACTGAAGCTTTCTTT.